This TCR beta chain was profiled in a study of blood T cell repertoires in COVID-19 (TCRdb year 2020). Context from the whole study: Samples covering the acute and convalescent phases of COVID-19 were provided by collaborators in the United States, Italy and Spain. The material from the prospective study consisted of cDNA or gDNA derived from T cells, B-cell-depleted T cells, or PBMCs. The dataset comprised deeply sampled blood TCRbeta repertoires from subjects exposed to, actively infected with, or recovered from COVID-19. The repertoires were made available in a free public database intended to serve as a resource for research on the immune response to SARS-CoV-2. Samples were obtained from the ongoing ImmuneRACE study (first 160 participants) and from some 1,300 subjects provided by 6 global collaborators. A de-identified subject ID, COVID-19 status, age in years and sex were almost always included in the sample metadata. HLA class I and class II types, where available, came from metadata supplied by the sample provider rather than from assay-based typing. General conclusions and limits of the study: The quantity of clinical and demographic metadata differed by source and by participant and was supplied without curation.

A word on this clone: Its antigen remains unidentified. Base qualities are missing; no much larger clone stands one base away.

TCRbeta CDR3 regions were amplified from genomic DNA by means of the immunoSEQ Assay, a bias-controlled multiplex PCR. The original methods were these. The number of nucleated cells in each sample was estimated from the amplification of reference gene primers within the assay. To quantify the absolute abundance of each unique TCRbeta CDR3 rearrangement, sequence reads were collapsed and filtered. For each sample, productive Simpson clonality was calculated as the square root of Simpson's diversity index across productive rearrangements. TCRdb provides this immuneACCESS table in a form limited to in-frame rearrangements. Some clones are lacking; in checked studies, under half of them reflect an unresolved V gene, and why the rest are absent is not known. D and trimming come from the DNA, and the V and J calls and clone size come from that table. The sample table lists 490,000 or so clones, about nine tenths of them with a count of one. In total, the top ten clones hold around 8% of the sample.

In the prospective study, participants were about 18 to 95 years old, resided in fewer than 25 geographic areas of the United States, and were enrolled through a virtual design. To assign participants to cohorts, the prospective study relied on clinical history that participants themselves reported in a screening survey and a study questionnaire. For ImmuneRACE Cohort 3, a participant was defined as recovered based on two consecutive negative NP/OP PCR tests, clearance by a healthcare professional, or resolution of symptoms. In the prospective study, whole blood, serum and a nasopharyngeal or oropharyngeal swab were collected from each participant by mobile phlebotomists. Prospective study participants could optionally give additional blood draws and questionnaires over an approximately 2-month period. Blood samples from the prospective study were shipped frozen or at room temperature prior to DNA extraction.

In the germline V gene, CDR1 corresponds to SGHNT and CDR2 to YENEEA. Trimming costs V 7 bases and J 3 bases, and their ends lie 27 bases apart. The CDR3 numbers 19 residues from cysteine through phenylalanine. Only CDR3 DNA is held: 57 bases, read in frame from base 1. Input material: PBMCs or T cells enriched from blood (not recorded which). This receptor was taken from a woman aged 60-75 years who had recovered from COVID-19. In this chain, TRBV11-3 is recombined with TRBJ1-4; matching of 5 bases hints at TRBD1 as the D gene. This receptor carries the CDR3 CASNSLHRGLRGANEKLFF. The nucleotide sequence reads as follows: TGTGCCAGCAACTCTCTCCATCGGGGACTTCGGGGCGCTAATGAAAAACTGTTTTTT.